The present T cell receptor (beta chain) was sequenced within a study of control samples from healthy donors and cancer patients. V gave up 2 bases and J gave up 4 bases; unmatched junction bases: 3. Germline V gives CDR1 WSHSY, CDR2 SAAADI. CDR3 length: 14 residues. Assay used: immunoSEQ multiplex PCR; TCRdb lists only in-frame clones, some missing. Among 90,000 to 150,000 clones listed, roughly 90% were seen once. The source of this sequence is a man in his fifties or sixties in good health. Sequencing was carried out using blood. The rearrangement joins TRBV10-2 to TRBJ1-2, with TRBD1 identical over 8 bases. CDR3 sequence reads: CASSEAGGVYGYTF. The CDR3 coding sequence is TGCGCCAGCAGTGAGGCAGGGGGCGTCTATGGCTACACCTTC.